The 6 T cell receptor beta chains below come from one sample, sequenced in a study of T cell changes during pregnancy in multiple sclerosis (dated by TCRdb to about 2019). The library was obtained by the immunoSEQ multiplex PCR assay. TCRdb's version of the immuneACCESS table is confined to in-frame rearrangements and falls short of the full clone set. An unresolved V gene accounts for under half of the shortfall where checked; the remainder is of unknown origin. The table for this sample lists tens of thousands of clones; just over 90% of them were counted only once. About 1.5% of the sample lies in the top ten. This specimen was peripheral blood, taken in the second trimester of pregnancy. The receptors shown here come from a female donor in good health, enrolled as a control in a pregnancy study.

The chain uses TRBV9 and TRBJ2-1, with 15 bases matching TRBD2. The germline V gene has CDR1 SGDLS and CDR2 YYNGEE. V lost 3 bases, J lost 1 base, and 11 bases stayed unmatched. This CDR3 contains 20 residues. The CDR3 nucleotides read TGTGCCAGCAGCGGAAACAGCCCGGGACTAGCGGGAGGTTCCTACAATGAGCAGTTCTTC. As protein: CASSGNSPGLAGGSYNEQFF.

J is TRBJ1-5 and V is TRBV28; 8 bases are shared with TRBD1. There are 12 residues in the CDR3. The ends lost 5 bases at V and 15 bases at J; junction bases unmatched: 9. Germline V gene data show CDR1 as MDHEN and CDR2 as SYDVKM. The CDR3 loop reads CASSLRQGSLHF. DNA of the CDR3: TGTGCCAGCAGTCTCAGACAGGGGTCCCTGCATTTT.

This rearrangement joins TRBV15 to TRBJ2-7, with D perhaps matching TRBD1 (6 bases). This CDR3 comprises 14 residues. V shed 5 bases and J shed 0 bases, with 11 bases lying between them. CDR1 is LNHNV, CDR2 YYDKDF, per germline (reference sequence). The CDR3 region is CATSRDTSSYEQYF. CDR3 DNA sequence: TGTGCCACCAGCCGGGACACCAGCTCCTACGAGCAGTACTTC. The full variable domain, with the rest looked up from reference TRBV15 and TRBJ2-7, is DAMVIQNPRYQVTQFGKPVTLSCSQTLNHNVMYWYQQKSSQAPKLLFHYYDKDFNNEADTPDNFQSRRPNTSFCFLDIRSPGLGDTAMYLCATSRDTSSYEQYFGPGTRLTVT.

The genes are TRBV15 and TRBJ1-4; 10 positions agree with TRBD1. Germline loops: CDR1 LNHNV, CDR2 YYDKDF (reference sequence). The CDR3 has 15 amino acids. V gave up 3 bases and J gave up 8 bases; unmatched junction bases: 6. The CDR3 reads CATSRRQGAKEKLFF. In nucleotides, the CDR3 is TGTGCCACCAGCAGGAGACAGGGGGCCAAGGAAAAACTGTTTTTT.

V and J are TRBV28 and TRBJ1-5; 7 nucleotides line up with TRBD1. This CDR3 region has 12 residues. Germline assignment: CDR1 MDHEN and CDR2 SYDVKM. The V gene end was trimmed by 11 bases and the J gene end by 3 bases; junction bases not matched to a gene: 4. CDR3 in amino acids: CAGGQNNQPQHF. The CDR3 DNA reads as TGTGCCGGGGGACAGAACAATCAGCCCCAGCATTTT. The full variable domain, rest sourced from reference TRBV28 and TRBJ1-5, is DVKVTQSSRYLVKRTGEKVFLECVQDMDHENMFWYRQDPGLGLRLIYFSYDVKMKEKGDIPEGYSVSREKKERFSLILESASTNQTSMYLCAGGQNNQPQHFGDGTRLSIL.

This clone occurred once. This chain connects TRBV4-1 to TRBJ1-3, with 9 bases aligning to TRBD1. Germline V gives CDR1 MGHRA, CDR2 YSYEKL. The CDR3 runs 15 residues. V was clipped by 4 bases and J by 4 bases; unmatched bases: 5. CDR3 nucleotides: TGCGCCAGCAGCCCCAGGACAGGGGAAGGAAACACCATATATTTT. Amino acid sequence: CASSPRTGEGNTIYF.